This T cell receptor beta chain was recorded in a study of blood T cell repertoires in COVID-19. For the study at large: Material from acute and convalescent COVID-19 was sourced from the United States, Italy and Spain. T cells, B-cell-depleted T cells, or PBMCs supplied cDNA or gDNA.

How the authors handled the data: Cell counts per sample came from amplifying reference gene primers. Repertoires were generated with immunoSEQ multiplex PCR, while TCRdb's copy carries only in-frame clones and drops some. V and J calls and clone size are given by that table; D and trimming were obtained from the DNA. Here the sample spans roughly 130,000 clones, 70% to 85% being singletons. The CDR3 has 15 amino acids. The V end was cut by 1 base, the J end by 4 bases, with 11 bases between. Germline CDR1 SGHNT, CDR2 YYREEE (reference sequence). The sample comprised peripheral blood. The chain recombines TRBV5-4 with TRBJ2-2; possible D gene TRBD2, 6 bases. The TCR was taken from a man aged 60-69 years with acute or convalescent COVID-19. The CDR3 sequence is CASSLTSSGTGELFF. CDR3 DNA sequence: TGTGCCAGCAGCTTGACTAGCTCGGGCACCGGGGAGCTGTTTTTT.